This T cell receptor (beta chain) came from a study of blood T cell repertoires in COVID-19. Study-wide background: Sites in the United States, Italy and Spain provided acute and convalescent COVID-19 samples.

The germline gives CDR1 SNHLY, CDR2 FYNNEI. The CDR3 has 17 amino acids. V trimming: 6 bases; J trimming: 0 bases; junction bases outside the gene matches: 8. Seattle's enrolled individuals joined amid active infection and were then monitored longitudinally. Sequencing used immunoSEQ multiplex PCR; TCRdb keeps in-frame clones, though not all of them. The sample lists about 410,000 clones, over 75% seen once, with about 1.6% in the top ten. This clone appeared once. The sample comprised peripheral blood. The chain recombines TRBV2 with TRBJ2-6; 7 nucleotides match TRBD1. The TCR sequence derives from a woman aged 40 to 50 with COVID-19, enrolled during active disease. CDR3 region: CASRNLGQLSGANVLTF. The CDR3 coding sequence is TGTGCCAGCAGAAACCTGGGACAGCTCTCTGGGGCCAACGTCCTGACTTTC.